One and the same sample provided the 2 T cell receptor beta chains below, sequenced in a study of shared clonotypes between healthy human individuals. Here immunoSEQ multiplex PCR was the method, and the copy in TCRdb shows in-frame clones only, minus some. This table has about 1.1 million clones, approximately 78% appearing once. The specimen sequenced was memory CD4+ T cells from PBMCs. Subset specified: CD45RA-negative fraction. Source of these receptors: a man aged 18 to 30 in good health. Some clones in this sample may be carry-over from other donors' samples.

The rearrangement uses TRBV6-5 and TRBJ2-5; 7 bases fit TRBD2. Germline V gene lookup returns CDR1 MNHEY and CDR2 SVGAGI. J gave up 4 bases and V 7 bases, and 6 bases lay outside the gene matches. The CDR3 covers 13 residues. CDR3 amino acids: CASTPPGGETQYF. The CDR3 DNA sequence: TGTGCCAGCACCCCGCCGGGGGGAGAGACCCAGTACTTC.

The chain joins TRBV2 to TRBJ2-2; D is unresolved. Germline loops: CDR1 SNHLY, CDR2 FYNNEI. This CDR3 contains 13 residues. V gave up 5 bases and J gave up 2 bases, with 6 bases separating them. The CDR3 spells CASSTSNTGELFF. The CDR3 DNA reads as TGTGCCAGCAGTACTTCAAACACCGGGGAGCTGTTTTTT.